The 2 T cell receptor beta chains in this list originate from one sample, sequenced in a study of cytomegalovirus exposure and HLA in healthy donors. Primers included in the PCR were 60 Vbeta and 13 Jbeta primers. Sequencing used immunoSEQ multiplex PCR; TCRdb keeps in-frame clones, though not all of them. The sample includes 120,000 to 150,000 clones, 88% of them seen just once. The sample was PBMCs. These TCRs come from a woman aged 40 to 55 in good health and CMV-seronegative.

This clone was found once. The chain recombines TRBV7-2 with TRBJ2-1; possible D gene TRBD2, 6 bases. In germline, CDR1 is SGHTA, CDR2 FQGNSA. V lost 1 base, J lost 8 bases, and 12 bases lay in between. The CDR3 extends over 14 amino acids. CDR3 amino acids: CASSLVGGMHEQFF. For the CDR3, the DNA is TGTGCCAGCAGCTTAGTTGGGGGGATGCATGAGCAGTTCTTC.

The chain recombines TRBV2 with TRBJ2-1; D is perhaps TRBD2 (5 bases). CDR3 length: 14 residues. Per the germline V gene, CDR1 is SNHLY and CDR2 is FYNNEI. V was shortened by 8 bases and J by 1 base, with 12 bases between the two germline ends. CDR3 coding DNA: TGTGCCAGCGAACTAGAGTGGTCCTACAATGAGCAGTTCTTC. Translated: CASELEWSYNEQFF.